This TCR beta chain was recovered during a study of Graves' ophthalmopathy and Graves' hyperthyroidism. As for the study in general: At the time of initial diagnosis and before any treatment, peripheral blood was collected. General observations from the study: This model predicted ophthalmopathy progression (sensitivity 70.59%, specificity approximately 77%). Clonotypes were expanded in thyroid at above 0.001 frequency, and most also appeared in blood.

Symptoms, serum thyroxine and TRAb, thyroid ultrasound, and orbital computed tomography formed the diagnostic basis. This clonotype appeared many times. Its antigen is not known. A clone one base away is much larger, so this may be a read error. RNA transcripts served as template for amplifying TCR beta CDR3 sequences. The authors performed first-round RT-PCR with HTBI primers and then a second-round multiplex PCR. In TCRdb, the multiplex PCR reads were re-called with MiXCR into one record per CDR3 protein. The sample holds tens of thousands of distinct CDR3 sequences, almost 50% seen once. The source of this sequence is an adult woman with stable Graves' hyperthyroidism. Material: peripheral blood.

CDR3 in DNA: TGCGCCAGCAGCTTGGTAGGGGCTAGCTCCTATAATTCACCCCCCCACTTT. Amino acid sequence: CASSLVGASSYNSPPHF. This sequence joins TRBV5-1 and TRBJ1-6; D is perhaps TRBD1 (5 bases). The germline V gene encodes CDR1 SGHRS and CDR2 YFSETQ. This CDR3 spans 17 amino acids.